The rows below give T cell receptor beta chains drawn from one sample of a study of T cells in Graves' hyperthyroidism and ophthalmopathy. MiXCR was run by TCRdb on the multiplex PCR reads, yielding one entry per CDR3 protein. The sample has around 350,000 distinct CDR3 sequences, roughly 15% seen once. Sequenced sample: blood. All receptors derive from a woman in her sixties or seventies with Graves' ophthalmopathy. Each CDR3 is given without its conserved first and last residue. Fields, in order: CDR3 length, V gene, J gene, CDR3 protein.

14	TRBV18	TRBJ2-7	ASSPQDARSSYEQY
13	TRBV12-3/TRBV12-4	TRBJ1-4	ASSSVNRGPGKLF
13	TRBV5-1	TRBJ1-1	ASSLESPSFGEAF
13	TRBV12-3/TRBV12-4	TRBJ2-3	ASSPMTGGTDTQY
11	TRBV19	TRBJ2-2	ASSTTGFGELF
12	TRBV20-1	TRBJ1-1	SAKGNRGGSVAF
14	TRBV3-1	TRBJ2-3	ASSQSAGGITDTQY
11	TRBV11-2	TRBJ2-3	ASGTGRSDTQY
11	TRBV28	TRBJ2-5	ASRPQGIETQY
11	TRBV30	TRBJ1-5	AWSSGENQPQH
13	TRBV28	TRBJ1-2	ASSLPGQGAWGYT
10	TRBV7-2	TRBJ2-7	ASSLEADEQY
12	TRBV2	TRBJ2-7	ASSKPTGLGEQY
11	TRBV7-9	TRBJ2-5	ASSLNNQETQY
14	TRBV3-1	TRBJ2-1	ASSLADVGSYNEQF
15	TRBV11-2	TRBJ2-1	ASSLPRGGRAVNEQF
11	TRBV5-1	TRBJ1-4	ASSETVNEKLF
9	TRBV12-3/TRBV12-4	TRBJ2-7	ASSSSSLQY
13	TRBV9	TRBJ2-5	ASSVVGAGQETQY
12	TRBV30	TRBJ2-5	ACASTSLGETQY
9	TRBV12-3/TRBV12-4	TRBJ2-1	ASRHSSEQF
15	TRBV27	TRBJ2-7	ASSRLRIGSGGYEQY
13	TRBV30	TRBJ2-5	ALLPRDLPQETQY
12	TRBV30	TRBJ1-4	AWRTRTSNEKLF
12	TRBV20-1	TRBJ1-5	SARRGQRDQPQH
12	TRBV2	TRBJ2-1	ASSGTSGNNEQF
13	TRBV7-2	TRBJ2-5	ASSLALGQQETQY
13	TRBV5-1	TRBJ2-5	ASSLGTSGASGTY
13	TRBV5-1	TRBJ2-2	ASRSGRPNTGELF
13	TRBV2	TRBJ2-3	ASGLAGAMGDTQY
19	TRBV9	TRBJ2-6	ASSVKVATSGDGSGANVLT
14	TRBV7-9	TRBJ2-1	ASSSTGTDPADEQF
13	TRBV28	TRBJ2-5	ASSPGQGGQETQY
12	TRBV5-1	TRBJ1-5	ASRLEPSVGLQH
13	TRBV12-3/TRBV12-4	TRBJ1-5	ASSSTGGLNQPQH
13	TRBV7-2	TRBJ1-5	ASSFAGTANQPQH
15	TRBV10-3	TRBJ1-2	AISEVTSGGGNYGYT
14	TRBV5-1	TRBJ2-3	ASSGERGLGTDTQY
10	TRBV2	TRBJ2-3	ASSGDTDTQY
12	TRBV6-1	TRBJ2-1	ASGYSGRASGQF
15	TRBV12-3/TRBV12-4	TRBJ2-7	ASSLRAASGTSYEQY
15	TRBV19	TRBJ2-1	ASSNPGGPSSYNEQF
12	TRBV12-3/TRBV12-4	TRBJ2-7	ASSQWGFRDEQY
13	TRBV11-2	TRBJ2-1	ASNLGSPSYNEQF
13	TRBV3-1	TRBJ1-3	ASSPGRNSGNTIY
7	TRBV7-9	TRBJ2-1	ATEEEQF
12	TRBV7-9	TRBJ1-4	ASSLVSNNEKLF
12	TRBV6-1	TRBJ2-5	ASCRDWGRETQY
13	TRBV12-3/TRBV12-4	TRBJ1-6	ASSPGGGGNSPLH
13	TRBV15	TRBJ2-1	ATSTSAGFYNEQF
12	TRBV4-2	TRBJ2-1	ASSQDEVYNEQF
14	TRBV20-1	TRBJ2-1	SARERGLAGVGEQF
11	TRBV3-1	TRBJ2-1	ASSQAGPREQF
13	TRBV27	TRBJ2-3	ASSKQEGLTDTQY
14	TRBV7-2	TRBJ2-1	ASSPSSGFSYNEQF
14	TRBV18	TRBJ2-2	ASSQGLLENTGELF
11	TRBV15	TRBJ2-7	RLVRDSSYEQY
14	TRBV12-3/TRBV12-4	TRBJ2-7	ASSLKGGGGSYEQY